This T cell receptor (beta chain) stems from a study of human T cells and chemical hapten exposure. MiXCR, run by TCRdb on the RACE reads, gives a single entry per CDR3 protein. This sample yields around 160,000 distinct CDR3 sequences, of which 14% are seen a single time; about 1.7% belongs to the top ten. CDR3 length: 14 amino acids. Germline V gene data show CDR1 as WSHSY and CDR2 as SAAADI. J gave up 4 bases and V 4 bases, and 7 bases lay outside the gene matches. Specified time point: patch test 1, 2 weeks after DPC sensitization. The treatment denotes: therapeutic diphenylcyclopropenone sensitization with weekly scalp DPC.

The clonotype originates from a woman younger than 45 with alopecia areata. Some clones in this sample may be carry-over from other donors' samples. This rearrangement joins TRBV10-2 to TRBJ2-7; the match to TRBD2 covers 7 bases. The specimen was whole blood, collected in connection with sensitization to the hapten diphenylcyclopropenone (DPC). CDR3 protein: CASSAGLAAYEQYF. CDR3 DNA: TGCGCCAGCAGTGCCGGTCTAGCGGCTTACGAGCAGTACTTC.